This T cell receptor (beta chain) was recorded in a study of OX40 agonist ivuxolimab in advanced cancers. Whole-study findings and limits: Expanded peripheral T cells had an undetermined antigen specificity.

Some clones are missing from TCRdb's copy, which holds only in-frame ones; the method was immunoSEQ multiplex PCR. The data show 20,000 to 25,000 clones, 88% seen once. Worth noting for this clone: Its antigen remains unknown.

This CDR3 spans 13 amino acids. With 9 bases removed from V and 3 bases from J, the gap between germline ends came to 13 bases. Germline CDR1 MNHEY, CDR2 SVGAGI. This chain joins TRBV6-5 and TRBJ2-3; D not certain. This TCR came from an adult with an advanced solid tumor such as melanoma, head and neck, liver or kidney cancer. Sequencing was performed on CD4+ or CD8+ T cells sorted from blood, taken in a trial of the OX40 agonist ivuxolimab. This chain's CDR3 is CARTAKATDTQYF. The CDR3 coding sequence is TGTGCCAGGACCGCTAAGGCTACAGATACGCAGTATTTT.